The next 14 T cell receptor beta chains were all read from a single sample in a study of blood T cell repertoires in COVID-19. Profiling relied on immunoSEQ multiplex PCR, and the TCRdb table lists in-frame clones only, not all of them. Of over 120,000 clones in the sample, 70% to 90% are singletons; the top ten hold approximately 4.5%. The source material was PBMCs or T cells enriched from blood (not recorded which). The receptors here all came from a man aged 45 to 65 who had recovered from COVID-19.

The chain uses TRBV4-3 and TRBJ1-6; D is uncertain. Trimming took 0 bases from V and 4 from J, leaving 7 bases between them. This CDR3 comprises 15 residues. CDR1 and CDR2 from the germline V gene are LGHNA and YSLEER. Written as DNA, the CDR3 is TGCGCCAGCAGCCAAGATCGGGGTTATAATTCACCCCTCCACTTT. Translated, it gives CASSQDRGYNSPLHF.

The chain joins TRBV19 to TRBJ1-2, with D perhaps TRBD1 (5 bases). Germline-derived CDR1 and CDR2 are LNHDA and SQIVND (reference sequence). This CDR3 contains 16 residues. The V end lost 1 base, the J end lost 4 bases, and 16 bases lay between the germline ends. CDR3 region: CASSIGDGGVSYGYTF. The CDR3 DNA sequence: TGTGCCAGTAGTATAGGGGACGGGGGGGTTAGCTATGGCTACACCTTC.

The rearrangement links TRBV7-6 to TRBJ2-5; D may be TRBD1 (6 bases). V was pared by 2 bases and J by 4 bases, with 11 bases between. The germline gives CDR1 SGHVS, CDR2 FNYEAQ. The CDR3 contains 14 residues. CDR3 in DNA: TGTGCCAGCAGCTTATCCTTAGGGGGAGAGACCCAGTACTTC. Its protein product is CASSLSLGGETQYF.

The chain couples TRBV5-1 to TRBJ1-6, with D maybe TRBD1 (6 bases). The germline CDR1 and CDR2 sequences are SGHRS and YFSETQ. The CDR3 is made up of 15 amino acids. V lost 4 bases to trimming and J lost 9 bases, with 17 bases between them. This CDR3 is CASSLTGTVGSPLHF. As DNA, the CDR3 is TGCGCCAGCAGCCTAACAGGGACGGTGGGTTCACCCCTCCACTTT. The variable domain in full, with the rest retrieved from reference TRBV5-1 and TRBJ1-6, is KAGVTQTPRYLIKTRGQQVTLSCSPISGHRSVSWYQQTPGQGLQFLFEYFSETQRNKGNFPGRFSGRQFSNSRSEMNVSTLELGDSALYLCASSLTGTVGSPLHFGNGTRLTVT.

The genes are TRBV30 and TRBJ1-1; D gene unclear. Germline V gives CDR1 GTSNPN, CDR2 SVGIG (reference sequence). V was shortened by 0 bases and J by 8 bases, with 13 bases between the two germline ends. This CDR3 contains 13 residues. CDR3 sequence reads: CAWSVTQVSEAFF. The CDR3 region has the DNA TGTGCCTGGAGTGTAACCCAGGTGAGCGAAGCTTTCTTT.

The J gene is TRBJ1-4, the V gene TRBV27; possibly TRBD1 for D (6 bases). This CDR3 is 14 amino acids long. Germline loops: CDR1 MNHEY, CDR2 SMNVEV (reference sequence). V was cut by 5 bases and J by 8 bases, with 15 bases left in between. CDR3 nucleotides: TGTGCCAGCAGTGCTACAGGGAACCGCGAAAAACTGTTTTTT. Encoded protein: CASSATGNREKLFF. The whole variable domain, remainder taken from reference TRBV27 and TRBJ1-4, is EAQVTQNPRYLITVTGKKLTVTCSQNMNHEYMSWYRQDPGLGLRQIYYSMNVEVTDKGDVPEGYKVSRKEKRNFPLILESPSPNQTSLYFCASSATGNREKLFFGSGTQLSVL.

About this clone itself: One end of the junction is discordant with germline, which a read error may explain. This same CDR3 is encoded by further DNA sequences in the sample. The chain employs TRBV5-1 and TRBJ1-2, with D possibly TRBD1 on 6 matching bases. Germline V CDR1 and CDR2: SGHRS, YFSETQ. This CDR3 contains 17 residues. The CDR3 DNA is TGTGCCAGCAGCTTGCGGGTTCAGGGGAGGGCCTTTTATGGCTACACCTTC. This gives the protein CASSLRVQGRAFYGYTF.

The V gene is TRBV7-6, the J gene TRBJ1-1; D gene unclear. With 5 bases removed from V and 4 bases from J, the gap between germline ends came to 17 bases. Germline CDR1 is SGHVS and CDR2 is FNYEAQ. This CDR3 is built from 15 residues. CDR3 DNA: TGTGCCAGCAGCCTAGGAGGCGAAATCGGCACTGAAGCTTTCTTT. It specifies CASSLGGEIGTEAFF.

The chain links TRBV5-6 to TRBJ1-3; no clear D. CDR1 and CDR2 (germline): SGHDT, YYEEEE. The ends were cut back, 10 bases at V and 0 bases at J, with 17 bases in the middle. CDR3 length: 15 residues. The CDR3 reads CACGSRSSSGNTIYF. CDR3 nucleotides: TGTGCCTGTGGGAGCAGGTCGAGCTCTGGAAACACCATATATTTT.

The chain joins TRBV6-2 or TRBV6-3 to TRBJ1-3; 8 bases line up with TRBD1. This CDR3 has 14 residues. After removal of 6 bases from V and 9 bases from J, the junction contained 10 bases not matched to a gene. The germline V gene has CDR1 MNHEY and CDR2 SVGEGT. CDR3 region: CASSGQGSYGTIYF. The CDR3 coding sequence is TGTGCCAGCAGCGGACAGGGATCATATGGCACCATATATTTT.

The rearrangement joins TRBV7-2 to TRBJ2-5; 9 nucleotides match TRBD2. There are 14 residues in the CDR3. With V trimmed by 7 bases and J by 6 bases, 9 bases remained unmatched. Germline V lookup: CDR1 SGHTA, CDR2 FQGNSA. The CDR3 protein is CASNPSGTRQTQYF. In DNA, the CDR3 is TGTGCCAGCAACCCTAGCGGGACTCGGCAGACCCAGTACTTC.

This chain's CDR3 is CASQGKLNQPQHF. The CDR3 DNA is TGTGCCAGCCAGGGCAAATTAAATCAGCCCCAGCATTTT. This sequence joins TRBV6-5 and TRBJ1-5, with a tentative D call TRBD1 (5 bases). V gave up 8 bases and J gave up 4 bases, with 12 bases separating them. The CDR3 consists of 13 residues. Germline CDR1 MNHEY, CDR2 SVGAGI.

This chain joins TRBV7-2 and TRBJ1-3; D not certain. CDR1 SGHTA and CDR2 FQGNSA come from the germline V gene. The CDR3 has 12 residues. Trimming removed 2 bases from V and 8 bases from J, with 7 bases in between. DNA of the CDR3: TGTGCCAGCAGCTTATACGGGGACACCATATATTTT. Translation gives CASSLYGDTIYF.

The rearrangement uses TRBV5-1 and TRBJ2-1; 7 positions agree with TRBD1. Losses at the gene ends were 4 bases for V and 6 bases for J; bases not matched to a gene: 7. Per the germline V gene, CDR1 is SGHRS and CDR2 is YFSETQ. The CDR3 loop spans 14 amino acids. The CDR3 protein is CASSGTEFSNEQFF. The CDR3 nucleotides read TGCGCCAGCAGCGGGACAGAGTTCTCCAATGAGCAGTTCTTC.